The entry below describes one TCR beta chain. As yet, its antigen is unknown. This sample is part of a study of cytomegalovirus exposure and HLA in healthy donors. The PCR contained 60 Vbeta and 13 Jbeta primers. The protocol was immunoSEQ multiplex PCR, while the TCRdb copy is restricted to in-frame clones and leaves out a portion. Here the sample spans around 140,000 clones, 77% being singletons. Findings and caveats of the study: Among TCR beta chains, those listed as cytomegalovirus-associated numbered 164.

Germline CDR1 and CDR2: SGHTA and FQGTGA. The CDR3 consists of 15 residues. V gave up 5 bases and J gave up 0 bases, with 11 bases separating them. The chain recombines TRBV7-3 with TRBJ2-1; D perhaps matches TRBD1 (6 bases). The source of this sequence is a woman in her sixties or seventies in good health and CMV-seronegative. Sequencing used PBMCs. The CDR3 loop is CASSATGPSYNEQFF. For the CDR3, the DNA is TGTGCCAGCAGCGCGACAGGACCCTCCTACAATGAGCAGTTCTTC.